This entry features one T cell receptor beta chain sequence. The antigen it recognizes is unknown. There are no base qualities to consult, and no much larger clone falls within one base. Library preparation employed the immunoSEQ multiplex PCR assay. In its TCRdb copy, this immuneACCESS table keeps in-frame sequences only and misses some clones. Where compared with another copy, unresolved V genes explain less than half of these, and the others have no known cause. Here the sample has under 60,000 clones; roughly 92% occur a single time. The ten top clones hold under 0.3% of the sample. The sample is drawn from a study of T cell changes during pregnancy in multiple sclerosis (dated by TCRdb to about 2019). For the wider study: The study looked at changes in the T cell repertoire across pregnancy in women with multiple sclerosis.

Trimming removed 1 base from V and 0 bases from J, leaving 12 bases between the germline ends. The CDR1 and CDR2 encoded by the germline V gene are MNHNS and SASEGT. From cysteine to phenylalanine, the CDR3 is 16 amino acids long. Here the CDR3 DNA is all that survives: 48 bases in frame from base 1. Sequencing was performed on CD4+ T cells from peripheral blood mononuclear cells, taken in the third trimester of pregnancy. This chain joins TRBV6-1 to TRBJ1-1, with a weak D call of TRBD1 (5 bases match). The TCR comes from a female donor with multiple sclerosis, enrolled in a pregnancy study. In nucleotide form, the sequence is TGTGCCAGCAGTGAAGGAAGGGGCGCCTTGAACACTGAAGCTTTCTTT. This is translated as CASSEGRGALNTEAFF.